This entry lists 6 T cell receptor beta chains sequenced from one sample in a study of CD8 T cells in ankylosing spondylitis. TCRdb called the 5' RACE reads again in MiXCR, with one record for every CDR3 protein. The sample holds around 130,000 distinct CDR3 sequences, around 9.3% seen once. The source material was blood, either unsorted or a sorted T cell fraction (not recorded which). The receptors originated from a male donor with ankylosing spondylitis or in good health (not recorded which).

This clonotype was seen more than once but under ten times. This chain joins TRBV7-2 and TRBJ2-1; 10 nucleotides align to TRBD2. Looked up from germline, CDR1 is SGHTA and CDR2 is FQGNSA. The CDR3 runs 19 residues. V dropped 5 bases and J dropped 6; count of bases not matched to a gene: 19. CDR3 sequence: CASSPAGGLFQVSVNEQFF. The CDR3 DNA sequence: TGTGCCAGCAGCCCAGCGGGAGGGCTGTTTCAAGTATCGGTCAATGAGCAGTTCTTC.

This clonotype was picked up many times. The chain couples TRBV5-1 to TRBJ1-3; a possible D gene is TRBD1 (5 bases). The germline V and J ends were trimmed by 7 bases and 2 bases, with 16 bases remaining between them. The CDR3 contains 15 residues. Germline loops: CDR1 SGHRS, CDR2 YFSETQ. The CDR3 DNA sequence: TGCGCCAGCGCCCCATTCCAGGGTACTGGAAACACCATATATTTT. It translates to CASAPFQGTGNTIYF.

This clonotype was detected ten times or more. The chain joins TRBV20-1 to TRBJ2-5; TRBD2 matches 7 bases. Germline V CDR1 and CDR2: DFQATT, SNEGSKA (reference sequence). The CDR3 spans 14 residues. V trimming: 3 bases; J trimming: 5 bases; junction bases outside the gene matches: 9. The CDR3 DNA sequence: TGCAGTGCTAGGCGTCCGGCGGGAGCGGAGACCCAGTACTTC. Translating gives CSARRPAGAETQYF.

This clonotype was observed a few times. The chain uses TRBV7-2 and TRBJ2-7; 10 nucleotides align to TRBD2. This CDR3 region has 16 residues. Per germline, CDR1 SGHTA and CDR2 FQGNSA. Trimming cost V 1 base and J 4 bases; bases outside gene matches: 7. The CDR3 here is CASSLVGTSGDYEQYF. The CDR3 DNA reads as TGTGCCAGCAGCTTAGTGGGAACTAGCGGGGATTACGAGCAGTACTTC.

There are many counts of this clonotype. The CDR3, as DNA: TGCGCCAGCAGCGCTGAGGGAGGGGGTTACGAGCAGTACTTC. The encoded protein is CASSAEGGGYEQYF. The chain carries TRBV5-1 and TRBJ2-7; TRBD2 is a possible D gene (7 bases). Trimming shortened V by 4 bases and J by 4 bases, and 15 bases separated the two germline ends. This CDR3 has 14 amino acids. Germline assignment: CDR1 SGHRS and CDR2 YFSETQ.

This clonotype was counted many times. V gene TRBV20-1 combines with J gene TRBJ2-7, with 9 nucleotides matching TRBD2. Losses at the gene ends were 5 bases for V and 6 bases for J; bases not matched to a gene: 5. This CDR3 is built from 12 residues. Germline V gene data show CDR1 as DFQATT and CDR2 as SNEGSKA (reference sequence). The CDR3 DNA is TGCAGTGCTTTTAGCGGGAGAGGCGAGCAGTACTTC. This sequence encodes CSAFSGRGEQYF.